These T cell receptor beta chains were read from a single sample in a study of regulatory T cells in long-lasting Graves disease. Using its own MiXCR run on the multiplex PCR reads, TCRdb lists one record per CDR3 protein. Of some 470,000 distinct CDR3 sequences listed, 20% to 25% are singletons. The sequencing here drew on peripheral blood mononuclear cells (PBMCs), taken when the disease was refractory, from a patient treated with antithyroid drugs. The origin of the receptors is a female donor with Graves disease. CDR3s include the opening cysteine and the closing phenylalanine or tryptophan. A D gene is named only where the DNA matches it firmly. For some rows the clone size is stated as once, few or many, or as a class when expanded; others skip it.

j_call | d_call | clone_size | v_call | cdr3_aa | cdr3_nt
TRBJ1-1 | - | few | TRBV18 | CASSPLLVSDTEAFF | TGTGCCAGCTCACCACTTCTGGTGAGTGACACTGAAGCTTTCTTT
TRBJ1-6 | - | few | TRBV5-1 | CASSLVGGDNSPLHF | TGCGCCAGCAGCTTGGTAGGCGGCGATAATTCACCCCTCCACTTT
TRBJ2-7 | TRBD2 | many | TRBV28 | CASRGTSGRPSYEQYF | TGTGCCAGCAGAGGGACTAGCGGGAGGCCGTCCTACGAGCAGTACTTC
TRBJ1-6 | - | - | TRBV7-3 | CASSLGQFDNSPLHF | TGTGCCAGCAGCTTAGGACAGTTCGATAATTCACCCCTCCACTTT
TRBJ1-2 | - | - | TRBV7-8 | CASSHRRTMSNYGYTF | TGTGCCAGCAGCCACAGACGGACAATGTCTAACTATGGCTACACCTTC
TRBJ2-7 | - | many | TRBV28 | CASSRPAVSYEQYF | TGTGCCAGCAGCCGACCCGCGGTCTCCTACGAGCAGTACTTC
TRBJ1-3 | - | - | TRBV7-2 | CASSSGPGNTIYF | TGTGCCAGCAGCTCCGGACCGGGAAACACCATATATTTT
TRBJ1-5 | TRBD1 | - | TRBV7-9 | CASSAGTGDNQPQHF | TGTGCCAGCAGCGCCGGGACAGGAGACAATCAGCCCCAGCATTTT
TRBJ1-5 | - | many | TRBV28 | CASQDRNNQPQHF | TGTGCCAGCCAGGACAGAAACAATCAGCCCCAGCATTTT
TRBJ2-2 | - | - | TRBV7-6 | CASSPWAGPTRGELFF | TGTGCCAGCAGCCCGTGGGCGGGCCCCACGAGGGGGGAGCTGTTTTTT
TRBJ1-2 | - | many | TRBV6-1 | CASRKHTQANYGYTF | TGTGCCAGCAGGAAGCATACACAGGCTAACTATGGCTACACCTTC
TRBJ1-5 | - | - | TRBV4-1 | CASSQTRFDQPQHF | TGCGCCAGCAGCCAAACCCGTTTCGATCAGCCCCAGCATTTT
TRBJ2-7 | - | few | TRBV20-1 | CSASRPGGFYEQYF | TGCAGTGCTAGTCGCCCGGGGGGCTTCTACGAGCAGTACTTC
TRBJ1-6 | TRBD1 | many | TRBV12-3/TRBV12-4 | CASSFLGQGSSPLHF | TGTGCCAGCAGTTTCTTGGGACAGGGAAGTTCACCCCTCCACTTT
TRBJ2-7 | - | many | TRBV28 | CASSFRRGPWEQYF | TGTGCCAGCAGTTTCCGGAGGGGGCCTTGGGAGCAGTACTTC
TRBJ1-5 | - | many | TRBV6-1 | CASRAGLTYGNQPQHF | TGTGCCAGCAGAGCGGGTCTTACATACGGCAATCAGCCCCAGCATTTT
TRBJ1-2 | - | - | TRBV24-1 | CATSDFIPGGTEDGYTF | TGTGCCACCAGTGATTTTATCCCTGGCGGTACAGAGGATGGCTACACCTTC
TRBJ1-4 | - | few | TRBV4-3 | CASSQESGREEKLFF | TGCGCCAGCAGCCAAGAATCGGGACGGGAGGAAAAACTGTTTTTT
TRBJ2-5 | TRBD1 | - | TRBV6-5 | CASSYPRDRGGETQYF | TGTGCCAGCAGTTACCCGAGGGACAGGGGAGGAGAGACCCAGTACTTC
TRBJ2-5 | TRBD1 | many | TRBV3-1 | CASSRLQGRPQYF | TGTGCCAGCAGCCGACTACAGGGGCGGCCCCAGTACTTC
TRBJ2-7 | - | many | TRBV28 | CASSFAPFRPSYEQYF | TGTGCCAGCAGTTTTGCCCCTTTCCGGCCATCCTACGAGCAGTACTTC
TRBJ1-2 | - | many | TRBV5-1 | CASSVTDYGYTF | TGTGCCAGCAGCGTGACAGACTATGGCTACACCTTC
TRBJ2-2 | - | many | TRBV7-2 | CASSARRVRGGELFF | TGTGCCAGCAGCGCCCGTCGGGTACGGGGCGGGGAGCTGTTTTTT
TRBJ1-2 | - | few | TRBV24-1 | CATSDSRAGRVRTF | TGTGCCACCAGTGATTCCCGGGCGGGCAGGGTCAGGACCTTC
TRBJ1-5 | TRBD1 | - | TRBV24-1 | CARRQGMGNQPQHF | TGTGCCAGGCGACAGGGGATGGGCAATCAGCCCCAGCATTTT
TRBJ2-7 | TRBD1 | many | TRBV28 | CASRTGQAREQYF | TGTGCCAGCAGAACCGGACAGGCCCGTGAGCAGTACTTC
TRBJ1-1 | TRBD1 | few | TRBV5-1 | CASSLRAGQGGNTEAFF | TGCGCCAGCAGCCTTAGGGCGGGACAGGGAGGGAACACTGAAGCTTTCTTT